This T cell receptor beta chain was documented in a study of shared clonotypes between healthy human individuals. Study details: Plates per donor: three CD4 naive, three CD4 memory, two CD8 naive, one CD8 memory. Study conclusions and caveats: A handful of donors showed sharing of around 5% of naive CD4 clonotypes. Sorted-subset sequencing was shown by rarefaction to be incomplete despite large depth.

Concerning this clone itself: Its antigen is not identified.

About 30,000 T cell genomes, or roughly 200 ng DNA, went into the sorted-subset replicate PCRs. Sequenced by immunoSEQ multiplex PCR; TCRdb stores in-frame clones only, minus some. The table has roughly 1,100,000 clones, about 75% seen once. CDR1 is SQVTM, CDR2 ANQGSEA, per germline. The CDR3 extends over 13 amino acids. V was cut by 4 bases and J by 2 bases, with 11 bases left in between. This clonotype was sampled from a man aged 18 to 29 in good health. The sample consisted of memory CD4+ T cells sorted from blood. Subset in this sample: CD45RA-negative fraction. The V and J genes are TRBV29-1 and TRBJ1-2; no reliable D call. As DNA, the CDR3 is TGCAGCGTTGGGGAGGGCGGGAACTATGGCTACACCTTC. Its protein product is CSVGEGGNYGYTF. Complete variable domain (other parts from reference TRBV29-1 and TRBJ1-2): SAVISQKPSRDICQRGTSLTIQCQVDSQVTMMFWYRQQPGQSLTLIATANQGSEATYESGFVIDKFPISRPNLTFSTLTVSNMSPEDSSIYLCSVGEGGNYGYTFGSGTRLTVV.